What follows describes a single T cell receptor beta chain. The antigen it binds to is not known. The input lacks base qualities; no much larger clone sits a single base away. The data were obtained in a study of hypomethylating agent response in myelodysplastic syndrome (dated by TCRdb to about 2021). Context from the whole study: The hypomethylating agents azacitidine (about 75% of the 11) or decitabine (3 of 11) were used to treat the patients. The cohort was composed of under ten male and a couple of female myelodysplastic syndrome patients. A mean patient age of about 70 +/- 6 years was recorded, and a diploid cytogenetic profile was observed most commonly. The mutation found most frequently was TET2, which appeared in 5 of the 11 patients. Complete response or hematologic improvement was achieved by six patients, and 4 or 5 patients were classified as non-responders. Response was defined as complete response or hematologic improvement, and patients who met neither criterion were classified as non-responders. General findings and caveats noted by the study authors: Novel clonotypes appeared more often in responders, whereas non-responders had more contracted clonotypes after treatment. Because the healthy control donors and the MDS patients were not matched by age, the comparison between MDS and healthy samples could have been affected. Only 10 or so patients were analyzed, so the cohort was small. Whether the shared GLIPH2 clusters possibly recognize novel MDS antigens was not confirmed and still needs to be tested experimentally. After hypomethylating agent treatment, no significant change in richness, rarefaction diversity or clonality was seen, either across all patients or within response groups.

T-cell subsets were not sorted, so the analysis was performed on bulk bone marrow. Immunosequencing of the TCR beta CDR3 regions was performed on bone marrow from eleven to twelve myelodysplastic syndrome patients before and after hypomethylating agent therapy. For longitudinal repertoire tracking, a baseline bone marrow plus two to three bone marrows at different post-treatment timepoints were contributed by each patient. Genomic DNA was extracted from whole bone marrow, and quality was checked by TapeStation, NanoDrop OneC and PicoGreen assays. The cysteine opens and the phenylalanine closes a CDR3 of 15 amino acids. Only the CDR3 portion is preserved as DNA: 45 bases, with reading frame beginning at the first base. The V and J ends are trimmed by 2 bases and 4 bases, leaving 14 bases between them. For CDR1 and CDR2, the germline V gene lists MNHEY and SVGAGI. The method was the immunoSEQ multiplex PCR assay. Sequencing was run at survey resolution with two replicates of roughly 200 ng each, for a total of roughly 400 ng of DNA per sample. Using multiplex PCR primers aimed at V and J genes, the hsTCRB kit picked up rearranged TCRB sequences in genomic DNA. The first PCR used the QIAGEN Multiplex PCR Kit for 25 to 40 cycles to amplify the CDR3 region. A roughly 8-cycle second PCR added sample barcodes and Illumina adapters to each replicate. Quantification of the pooled libraries was done with a QuantStudio 6 and the KAPA library quantification kit. Roughly 15 pM of pooled libraries went onto an Illumina MiSeq for sequencing, using single-end reads of 156 cycles plus an index read of 15 cycles. Per the original workflow: Of some 170,000 unique clonotypes, roughly 1.6% were flagged by VDJdb annotation as previously reported viral-epitope-specific clonotypes. Raw reads were processed by the immunoSEQ Data Assistant and immunoSEQ Analyzer into normalized, annotated TCRB repertoires. Clonotypes were analyzed with the immunarch R package version 0.6.5 and BioAnalyzer. Richness was estimated after downsampling every repertoire to the clone count of the smallest repertoire. Fisher's exact tests classified clonotypes as expanded, contracted or novel, with novel meaning zero frequency before treatment. GLIPH2 clustered significantly changed CDR3 beta sequences using simulation_depth=1000 and kmer_min_depth=3, excluding CDR3s shorter than five residues. The source is immuneACCESS, and TCRdb retained only in-frame sequences with V and J called. Part of the clones is not carried over; for the studies checked, unresolved V genes explain less than half of this, and the remainder is unexplained. The V and J calls and the clone size are those of that table, but D and trimming were determined from the DNA. For this sample the table gives 6,500 or so clones, of which more than 75% were detected only once. Around 15% of the sample lies in the top ten.

This sequence uses TRBV6-5 and TRBJ2-5, and perhaps TRBD2 as D gene, on 6 matching bases. Sequencing was performed on bone marrow, taken before or after starting hypomethylating agent treatment for myelodysplastic syndrome (not recorded which). This TCR came from a human donor with myelodysplastic syndrome. The sequenced DNA is TGTGCCAGCAGTTACGGGGCGGGGTTGTTAGAGACCCAGTACTTC. Its protein is CASSYGAGLLETQYF.